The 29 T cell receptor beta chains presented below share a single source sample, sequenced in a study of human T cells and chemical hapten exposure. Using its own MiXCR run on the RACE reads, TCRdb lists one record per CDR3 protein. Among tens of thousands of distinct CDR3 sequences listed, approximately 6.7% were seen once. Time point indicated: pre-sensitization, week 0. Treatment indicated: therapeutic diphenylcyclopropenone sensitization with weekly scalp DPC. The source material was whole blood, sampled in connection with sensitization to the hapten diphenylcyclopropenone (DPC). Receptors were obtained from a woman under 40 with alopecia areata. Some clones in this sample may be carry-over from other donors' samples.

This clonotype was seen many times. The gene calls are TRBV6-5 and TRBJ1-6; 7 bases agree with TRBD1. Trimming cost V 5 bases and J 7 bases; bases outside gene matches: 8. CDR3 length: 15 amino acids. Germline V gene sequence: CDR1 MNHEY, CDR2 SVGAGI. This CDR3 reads CASSGRQGNNSPLHF. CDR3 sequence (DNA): TGTGCCAGCAGTGGGCGACAGGGTAACAATTCACCCCTCCACTTT.

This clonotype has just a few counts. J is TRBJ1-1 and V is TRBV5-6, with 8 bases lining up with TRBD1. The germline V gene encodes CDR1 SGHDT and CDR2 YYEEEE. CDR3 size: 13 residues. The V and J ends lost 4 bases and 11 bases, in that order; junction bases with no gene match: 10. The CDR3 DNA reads TGTGCCAGCAGCCACTGGAGGACAGGGAAGGCTTTCTTT. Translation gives CASSHWRTGKAFF.

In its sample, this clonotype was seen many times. CDR3 loop: CSARGTSGDYNEQFF. DNA for the CDR3: TGCAGTGCTAGGGGAACTAGCGGCGACTACAATGAGCAGTTCTTC. This chain joins TRBV20-1 and TRBJ2-1, with TRBD2 matching over 8 bases. The V and J ends lost 3 bases and 3 bases, in that order; junction bases with no gene match: 7. From germline, CDR1 is DFQATT and CDR2 SNEGSKA (reference sequence). This CDR3 is built from 15 residues.

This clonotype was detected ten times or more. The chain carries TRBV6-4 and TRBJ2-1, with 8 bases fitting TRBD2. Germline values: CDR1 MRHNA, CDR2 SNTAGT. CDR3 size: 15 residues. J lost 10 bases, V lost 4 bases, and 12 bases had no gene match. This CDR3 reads CASSAERAGVKEQFF. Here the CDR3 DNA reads TGTGCCAGCAGTGCGGAAAGAGCGGGGGTTAAGGAGCAGTTCTTC.

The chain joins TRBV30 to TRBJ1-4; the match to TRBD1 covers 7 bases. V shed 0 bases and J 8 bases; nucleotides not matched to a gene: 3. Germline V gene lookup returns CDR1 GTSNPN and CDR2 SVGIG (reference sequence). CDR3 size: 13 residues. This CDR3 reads CAWSVNRGEKLFF. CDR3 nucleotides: TGTGCCTGGAGTGTAAACAGGGGCGAAAAACTGTTTTTT. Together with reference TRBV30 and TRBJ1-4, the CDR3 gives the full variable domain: SQTIHQWPATLVQPVGSPLSLECTVEGTSNPNLYWYRQAAGRGLQLLFYSVGIGQISSEVPQNLSASRPQDRQFILSSKKLLLSDSGFYLCAWSVNRGEKLFFGSGTQLSVL.

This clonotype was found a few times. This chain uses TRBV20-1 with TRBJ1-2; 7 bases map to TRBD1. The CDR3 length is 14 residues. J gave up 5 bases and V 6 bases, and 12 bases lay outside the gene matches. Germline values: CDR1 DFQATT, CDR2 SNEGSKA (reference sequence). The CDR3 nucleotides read TGCAGTGCAAGTCCAGACAGGGTGAAGTATGGCTACACCTTC. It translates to CSASPDRVKYGYTF.

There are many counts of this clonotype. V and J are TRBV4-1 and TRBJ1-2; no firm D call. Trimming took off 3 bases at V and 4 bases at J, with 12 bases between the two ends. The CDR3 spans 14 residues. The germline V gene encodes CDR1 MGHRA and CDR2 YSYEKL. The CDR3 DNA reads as TGCGCCAGCAGCCATGCCCATCGCCTCTATGGCTACACCTTC. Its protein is CASSHAHRLYGYTF.

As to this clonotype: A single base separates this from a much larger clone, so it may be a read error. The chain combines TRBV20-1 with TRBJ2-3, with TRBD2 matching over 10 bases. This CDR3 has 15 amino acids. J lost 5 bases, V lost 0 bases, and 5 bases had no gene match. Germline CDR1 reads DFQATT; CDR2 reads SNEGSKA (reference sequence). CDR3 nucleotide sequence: TGCAGTGCTAGAGATCAGCTAGCGGGGGAAGATACGCAGTATTTT. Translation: CSARDQLAGEDTQYF.

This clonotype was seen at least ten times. The CDR3 protein is CASSLGQGITEAFF. The CDR3 bases are TGTGCCAGCAGCTTAGGACAGGGTATCACTGAAGCTTTCTTT. This chain joins TRBV7-9 and TRBJ1-1; 7 bases line up with TRBD1. CDR3 size: 14 residues. Per germline, CDR1 SEHNR and CDR2 FQNEAQ (reference sequence). With V trimmed by 1 base and J by 4 bases, 3 bases remained unmatched.

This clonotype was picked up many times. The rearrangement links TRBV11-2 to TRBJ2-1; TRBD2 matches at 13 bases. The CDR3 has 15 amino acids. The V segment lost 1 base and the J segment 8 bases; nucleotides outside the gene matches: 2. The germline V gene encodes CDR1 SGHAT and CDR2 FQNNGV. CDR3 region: CASSLALAGGYEQFF. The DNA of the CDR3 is TGTGCCAGCAGCTTAGCACTAGCGGGGGGGTATGAGCAGTTCTTC. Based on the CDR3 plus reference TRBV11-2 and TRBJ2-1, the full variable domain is EAGVAQSPRYKIIEKRQSVAFWCNPISGHATLYWYQQILGQGPKLLIQFQNNGVVDDSQLPKDRFSAERLKGVDSTLKIQPAKLEDSAVYLCASSLALAGGYEQFFGPGTRLTVL.

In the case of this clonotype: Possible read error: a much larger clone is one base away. This CDR3 reads CSGTGLSGTEAFF. The CDR3, as DNA: TGCAGCGGAACTGGCCTCTCGGGCACTGAAGCTTTCTTT. V usage is TRBV29-1 and J usage is TRBJ1-1; D remains unclear. The germline V and J ends were trimmed by 7 bases and 4 bases, with 16 bases remaining between them. There are 13 residues in the CDR3. The germline CDR1 and CDR2 sequences are SQVTM and ANQGSEA.

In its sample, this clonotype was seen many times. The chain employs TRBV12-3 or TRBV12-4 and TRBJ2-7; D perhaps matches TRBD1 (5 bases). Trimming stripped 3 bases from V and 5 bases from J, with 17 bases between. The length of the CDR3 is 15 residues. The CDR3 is CASSLSRQGENEQYF. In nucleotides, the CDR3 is TGTGCCAGCAGTTTGAGCCGCCAGGGTGAAAACGAGCAGTACTTC.

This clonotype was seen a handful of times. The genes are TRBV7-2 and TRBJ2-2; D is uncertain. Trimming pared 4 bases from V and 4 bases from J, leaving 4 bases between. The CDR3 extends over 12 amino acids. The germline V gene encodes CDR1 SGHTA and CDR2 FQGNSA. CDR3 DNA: TGTGCCAGCAGCTCTTCCACCGGGGAGCTGTTTTTT. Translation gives CASSSSTGELFF.

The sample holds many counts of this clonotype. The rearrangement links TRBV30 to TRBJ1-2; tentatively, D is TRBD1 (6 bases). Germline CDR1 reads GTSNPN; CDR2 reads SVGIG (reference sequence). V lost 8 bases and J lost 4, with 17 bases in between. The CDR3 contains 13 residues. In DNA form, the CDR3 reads TGTGCCGCATTGACAGGCCGCTCCTATGGCTACACCTTC. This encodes CAALTGRSYGYTF. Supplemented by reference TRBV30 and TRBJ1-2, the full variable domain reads SQTIHQWPATLVQPVGSPLSLECTVEGTSNPNLYWYRQAAGRGLQLLFYSVGIGQISSEVPQNLSASRPQDRQFILSSKKLLLSDSGFYLCAALTGRSYGYTFGSGTRLTVV.

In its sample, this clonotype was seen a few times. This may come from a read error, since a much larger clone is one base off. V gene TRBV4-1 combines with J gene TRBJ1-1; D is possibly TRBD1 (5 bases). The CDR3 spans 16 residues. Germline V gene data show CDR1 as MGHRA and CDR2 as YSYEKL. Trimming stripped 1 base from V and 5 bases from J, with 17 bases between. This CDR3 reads CASSQVGGMDLTEAFF. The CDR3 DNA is TGCGCCAGCAGCCAAGTTGGGGGTATGGATCTGACTGAAGCTTTCTTT.

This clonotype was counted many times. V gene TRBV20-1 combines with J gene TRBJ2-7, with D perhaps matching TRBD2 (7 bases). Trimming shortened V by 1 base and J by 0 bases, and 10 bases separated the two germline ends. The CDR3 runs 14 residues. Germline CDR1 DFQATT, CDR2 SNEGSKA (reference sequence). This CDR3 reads CSARGAGASYEQYF. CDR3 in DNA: TGCAGTGCTAGAGGTGCGGGGGCCTCCTACGAGCAGTACTTC.

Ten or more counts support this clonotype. CDR3 sequence reads: CASSLPTKGQINEKLFF. The CDR3 nucleotides are TGTGCCAGCAGCTTACCCACCAAGGGACAGATTAATGAAAAACTGTTTTTT. The chain joins TRBV11-2 to TRBJ1-4; 7 bases match TRBD1. The CDR3 loop spans 17 amino acids. After removal of 2 bases from V and 4 bases from J, the junction contained 10 bases not matched to a gene. Germline values: CDR1 SGHAT, CDR2 FQNNGV.

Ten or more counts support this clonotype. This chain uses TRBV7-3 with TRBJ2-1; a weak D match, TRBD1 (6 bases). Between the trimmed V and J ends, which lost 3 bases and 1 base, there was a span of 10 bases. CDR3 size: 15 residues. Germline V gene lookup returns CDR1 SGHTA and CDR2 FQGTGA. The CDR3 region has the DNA TGTGCCAGCAGCTTTTTAGGGGGATCCTACAATGAGCAGTTCTTC. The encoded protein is CASSFLGGSYNEQFF. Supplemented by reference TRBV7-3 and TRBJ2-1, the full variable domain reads GAGVSQTPSNKVTEKGKYVELRCDPISGHTALYWYRQSLGQGPEFLIYFQGTGAADDSGLPNDRFFAVRPEGSVSTLKIQRTERGDSAVYLCASSFLGGSYNEQFFGPGTRLTVL.

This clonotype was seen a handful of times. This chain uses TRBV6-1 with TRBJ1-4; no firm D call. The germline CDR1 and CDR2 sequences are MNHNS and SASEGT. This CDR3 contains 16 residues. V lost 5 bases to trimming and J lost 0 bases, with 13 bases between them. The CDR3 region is CASSRSKDPTNEKLFF. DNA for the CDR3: TGTGCCAGCAGTCGGTCCAAAGACCCAACTAATGAAAAACTGTTTTTT.

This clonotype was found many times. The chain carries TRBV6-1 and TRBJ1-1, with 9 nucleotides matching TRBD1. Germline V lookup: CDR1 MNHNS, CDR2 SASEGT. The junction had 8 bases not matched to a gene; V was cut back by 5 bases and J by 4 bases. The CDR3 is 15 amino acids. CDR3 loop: CASSIRTGGITEAFF. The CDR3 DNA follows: TGTGCCAGCAGTATTCGAACAGGGGGCATCACTGAAGCTTTCTTT.

CDR3 protein: CASSLWSEDEQFF. The CDR3 bases are TGTGCCAGCAGCCTCTGGAGCGAGGATGAGCAGTTCTTC. V gene TRBV14 combines with J gene TRBJ2-1; D gene uncertain. The CDR3 is 13 residues long. Germline V CDR1 and CDR2: SGHDN, FVKESK. The ends were cut back, 4 bases at V and 8 bases at J, with 12 bases in the middle.

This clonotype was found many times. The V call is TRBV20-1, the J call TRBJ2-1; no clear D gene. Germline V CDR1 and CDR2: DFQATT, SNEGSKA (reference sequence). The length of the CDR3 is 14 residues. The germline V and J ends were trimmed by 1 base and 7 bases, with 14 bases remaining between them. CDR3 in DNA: TGCAGTGCTAGAGTTCGCGCAGGCTGGAATGAGCAGTTCTTC. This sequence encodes CSARVRAGWNEQFF.

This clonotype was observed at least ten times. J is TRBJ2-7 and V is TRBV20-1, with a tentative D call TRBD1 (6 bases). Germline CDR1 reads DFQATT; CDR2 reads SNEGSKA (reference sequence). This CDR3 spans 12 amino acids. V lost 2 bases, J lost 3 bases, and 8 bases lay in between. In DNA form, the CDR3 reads TGCAGTGCTAGATACAGGGACTACGAGCAGTACTTC. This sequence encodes CSARYRDYEQYF.

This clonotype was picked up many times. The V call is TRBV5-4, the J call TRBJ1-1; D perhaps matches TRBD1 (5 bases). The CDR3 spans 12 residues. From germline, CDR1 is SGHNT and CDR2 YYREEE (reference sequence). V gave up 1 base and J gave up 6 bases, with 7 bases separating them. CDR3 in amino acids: CASSLMGAEAFF. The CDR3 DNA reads TGTGCCAGCAGCTTGATGGGGGCTGAAGCTTTCTTT.

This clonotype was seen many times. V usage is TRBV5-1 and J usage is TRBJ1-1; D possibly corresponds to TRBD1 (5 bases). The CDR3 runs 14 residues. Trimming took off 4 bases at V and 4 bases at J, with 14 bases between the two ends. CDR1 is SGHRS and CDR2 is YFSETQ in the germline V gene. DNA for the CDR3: TGCGCCAGCAGCCGAGAAGGGGTTTTCACTGAAGCTTTCTTT. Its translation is CASSREGVFTEAFF.

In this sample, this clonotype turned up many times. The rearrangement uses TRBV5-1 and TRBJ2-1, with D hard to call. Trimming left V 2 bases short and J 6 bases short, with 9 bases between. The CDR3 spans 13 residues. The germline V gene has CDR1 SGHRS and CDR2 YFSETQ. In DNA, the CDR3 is TGCGCCAGCAGCTTAGACCCCTTCAATGAGCAGTTCTTC. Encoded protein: CASSLDPFNEQFF.

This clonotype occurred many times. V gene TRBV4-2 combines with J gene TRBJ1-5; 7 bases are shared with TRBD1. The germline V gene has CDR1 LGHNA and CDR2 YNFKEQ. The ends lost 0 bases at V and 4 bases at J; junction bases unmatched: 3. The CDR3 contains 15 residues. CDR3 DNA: TGTGCCAGCAGCCAAGATGGACAGGCTAATCAGCCCCAGCATTTT. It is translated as CASSQDGQANQPQHF.

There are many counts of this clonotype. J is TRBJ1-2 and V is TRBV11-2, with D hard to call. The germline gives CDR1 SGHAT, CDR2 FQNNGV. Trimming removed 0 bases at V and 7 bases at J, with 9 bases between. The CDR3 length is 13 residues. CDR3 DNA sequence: TGTGCCAGCAGCTTAGATCGGTCGGGTGGCTACACCTTC. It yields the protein CASSLDRSGGYTF.

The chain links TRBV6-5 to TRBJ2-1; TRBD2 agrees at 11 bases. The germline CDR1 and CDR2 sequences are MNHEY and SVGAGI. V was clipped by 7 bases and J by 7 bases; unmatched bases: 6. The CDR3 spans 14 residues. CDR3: CASTGTSGPNEQFF. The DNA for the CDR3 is TGTGCCAGCACGGGGACTAGCGGACCAAATGAGCAGTTCTTC.